This paragraph reports one TCR beta chain. These data come from a study of T cell responses to AZD1222 COVID-19 vaccine. The CDR3 totals 13 residues. The V end was cut by 1 base, the J end by 1 base, with 4 bases between. Germline V gene lookup returns CDR1 SGHNT and CDR2 YENEEA. The protocol was immunoSEQ multiplex PCR, while the TCRdb copy is restricted to in-frame clones and leaves out a portion. Among 90,000 to 110,000 clones listed, more than 70% were seen once. The TCR comes from an adult in good health. The material sequenced was peripheral blood, taken on day 0 of AZD1222 vaccination. The gene calls are TRBV11-3 and TRBJ1-1; D unresolved. This CDR3 reads CASSLGKNTEAFF. For the CDR3, the DNA is TGTGCCAGCAGCTTAGGCAAGAACACTGAAGCTTTCTTT.